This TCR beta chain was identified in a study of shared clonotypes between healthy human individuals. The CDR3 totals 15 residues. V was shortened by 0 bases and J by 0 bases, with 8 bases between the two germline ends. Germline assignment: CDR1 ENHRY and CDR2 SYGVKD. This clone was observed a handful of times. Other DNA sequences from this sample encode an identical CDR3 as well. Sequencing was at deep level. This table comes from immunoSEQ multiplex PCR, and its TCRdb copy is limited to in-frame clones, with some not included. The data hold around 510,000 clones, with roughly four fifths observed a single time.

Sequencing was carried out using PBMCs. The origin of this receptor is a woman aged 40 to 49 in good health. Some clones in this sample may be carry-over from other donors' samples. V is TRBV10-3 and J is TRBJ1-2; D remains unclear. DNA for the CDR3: TGTGCCATCAGTGAGTCTAGGGAGTCTAACTATGGCTACACCTTC. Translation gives CAISESRESNYGYTF.